This is a list of T cell receptor beta chains from one sample in a study of control samples from healthy donors and cancer patients. Repertoires were generated with immunoSEQ multiplex PCR, while TCRdb's copy carries only in-frame clones and drops some. The sample includes some 130,000 clones, approximately 89% of them seen just once. Sequenced: blood. The receptors here all came from a man in his forties in good health. The CDR3 runs from the conserved cysteine through the conserved F or W.

>TRBV18
CASSRTAGELFF
>TRBV7-9
CASSLEQGYEAFF
>TRBV6-1
CASSEPGGVVNTIYF
>TRBV6-5
CASSGTGTYNSPLHF
>TRBV4-2
CASSQGDFSTQYF
>TRBV11-2
CASSLSTVYEQYF
>TRBV28
CASRFLASGQEAFF
>TRBV29-1
CSVPDFGAGANVLTF
>TRBV13
CASSSLRQGTTDTQYF
>TRBV4-1
CASSAILKRGGVTQYF
>TRBV29-1
CSVEDTGGMYEQYF
>TRBV19
CASNRQTSGANVLTF
>TRBV5-8
CASSLAMGSRANTEAFF
>TRBV4-1
CASNPGRGNSPLHF
>TRBV3-1/TRBV3-2
CASSQGGGTDTQYF
>TRBV14
CASSQDSGTQAFF
>TRBV6-2/TRBV6-3
CASSYRTAYEQYF
>TRBV6-2/TRBV6-3
CASSYRQSSTDTQYF
>TRBV6-5
CASRKTGTGQPQHF
>TRBV7-2
CASSFTGGHEAFF
>TRBV20-1
CSALRRSEQFF
>TRBV29-1
CSSGENYGYTF
>TRBV10-3
CAISDVGQGKDGYTF
>TRBV6-5
CASSYVNRDTEAFF
>TRBV7-9
CASSRSGKNIQYF
>TRBV5-6
CASSLAGRERGGGAFF
>TRBV9
CASSVGTENTEAFF
>TRBV12-5
CASGLVLDRLNQPQHF